The next 30 T cell receptor beta chains were all read from a single sample in a study of blood T cells in healthy people across ages (dated by TCRdb to between 2014 and 2017). The receptor library was made with 5' RACE. The sequencer was an Illumina HiSeq 2500. The second PCR ran for roughly 7 to 12 cycles and used a J-beta primer mix along with a sample-barcoded 5' primer. Starting from the raw public reads, TCRdb applied fastp trimming at Q25, assembled clones with MiXCR and retained in-frame beta chains. Every distinct CDR3 protein forms one entry, paired with its most common genes and DNA. This sample is represented by hundreds of thousands of distinct CDR3 sequences; 58% of them were singletons. The ten largest clones represent 35% to 40% of the sample. Source material: blood. These TCRs come from a man in his 60s in good health.

As for this clonotype: One end of the junction does not line up with germline, which may come from a read error. The rearrangement joins TRBV10-3 to TRBJ2-1; possibly TRBD2 for D (5 bases). Germline V CDR1 and CDR2: ENHRY, SYGVKD. This CDR3 contains 15 residues. The CDR3 here is CAISEPMSGRNERFF. Written as DNA, the CDR3 is TGTGCCATCAGTGAGCCAATGAGCGGTCGTAATGAGCGGTTCTTC.

The chain recombines TRBV20-1 with TRBJ2-7; D is perhaps TRBD1 (5 bases). Germline-derived CDR1 and CDR2 are DFQATT and SNEGSKA (reference sequence). V was shortened by 0 bases and J by 3 bases, with 15 bases between the two germline ends. CDR3 length: 15 amino acids. As DNA, the CDR3 is TGCAGTGCTAGAGATCCAGGGATAAGCCTCTACGAGCAGTACTTC. Translating it yields CSARDPGISLYEQYF.

The chain is built from TRBV27 and TRBJ2-1; the match to TRBD1 covers 11 bases. The V segment lost 5 bases and the J segment 5 bases; nucleotides outside the gene matches: 11. This CDR3 comprises 17 residues. CDR1 MNHEY and CDR2 SMNVEV come from the germline V gene (reference sequence). The CDR3 DNA sequence: TGTGCCAGCAGTCTAAAAAGGGACAGGGGGGGGAACAATGAGCAGTTCTTC. It translates to CASSLKRDRGGNNEQFF.

J is TRBJ2-7 and V is TRBV3-1; 8 bases are shared with TRBD2. The CDR3 extends over 14 amino acids. CDR1 is LGHDT and CDR2 is YNNKEL in the germline V gene (reference sequence). V lost 6 bases to trimming and J lost 4 bases; unmatched junction nucleotides: 8. CDR3 amino acids: CASRSGGLPYEQYF. The CDR3 nucleotides read TGTGCCAGCAGAAGCGGGGGACTACCGTACGAGCAGTACTTC.

This clonotype was detected only a few times. This chain joins TRBV10-3 and TRBJ2-5; D is unclear. Per the germline V gene, CDR1 is ENHRY and CDR2 is SYGVKD. This CDR3 is built from 14 residues. Trimming pared 0 bases from V and 1 base from J, leaving 6 bases between. The CDR3 loop is CAISESVSQETQYF. Written as DNA, the CDR3 is TGTGCCATCAGTGAGTCTGTCAGCCAAGAGACCCAGTACTTC.

This clonotype appeared a few times. The chain couples TRBV11-2 to TRBJ2-5, with a weak D call TRBD2 (7 bases). The CDR3 contains 15 residues. With 7 bases removed from V and 4 bases from J, the gap between germline ends came to 19 bases. From germline, CDR1 is SGHAT and CDR2 FQNNGV. The CDR3 region has the DNA TGTGCCAGCACCCCTACAAGGGGGGGTGTAGAGACCCAGTACTTC. This codes for CASTPTRGGVETQYF. The whole variable domain, remainder taken from reference TRBV11-2 and TRBJ2-5, is EAGVAQSPRYKIIEKRQSVAFWCNPISGHATLYWYQQILGQGPKLLIQFQNNGVVDDSQLPKDRFSAERLKGVDSTLKIQPAKLEDSAVYLCASTPTRGGVETQYFGPGTRLLVL.

Only one count was recorded for this clonotype. The chain joins TRBV18 to TRBJ2-5, with D possibly matching TRBD1 (6 bases). The germline gives CDR1 KGHSH, CDR2 LQKENI. The CDR3 covers 15 residues. With 2 bases removed from V and 0 bases from J, the gap between germline ends came to 10 bases. The CDR3 sequence is CASSPAGTNQETQYF. The CDR3 coding sequence is TGTGCCAGCTCACCAGCAGGGACAAACCAAGAGACCCAGTACTTC.

Note on this clonotype: Compared with germline, one end of the junction differs, possibly owing to a read error. The chain carries TRBV29-1 and TRBJ2-5, with D possibly TRBD1 on 6 matching bases. This CDR3 spans 13 amino acids. Germline V gene data show CDR1 as SQVTM and CDR2 as ANQGSEA. CDR3 protein: CSVAQGYQEAQYF. For the CDR3, the DNA is TGCAGCGTAGCTCAGGGGTACCAAGAGGCCCAGTACTTC. The variable domain in full, with the rest retrieved from reference TRBV29-1 and TRBJ2-5, is SAVISQKPSRDICQRGTSLTIQCQVDSQVTMMFWYRQQPGQSLTLIATANQGSEATYESGFVIDKFPISRPNLTFSTLTVSNMSPEDSSIYLCSVAQGYQEAQYFGPGTRLLVL.

The chain is built from TRBV27 and TRBJ2-3; D possibly corresponds to TRBD2 (6 bases). The CDR3 is made up of 17 amino acids. The germline V gene has CDR1 MNHEY and CDR2 SMNVEV (reference sequence). With 0 bases removed from V and 2 bases from J, the gap between germline ends came to 15 bases. The CDR3 DNA reads as TGTGCCAGCAGTTTATCGCCGGGACTCCCAGCCACAGATACGCAGTATTTT. Its protein product is CASSLSPGLPATDTQYF.

V and J are TRBV20-1 and TRBJ1-1; D possibly corresponds to TRBD1 (5 bases). Deletions cut 2 bases from V and 6 bases from J, with 16 bases between. The CDR3 runs to 14 residues. The V gene's germline CDR1 is DFQATT and CDR2 SNEGSKA (reference sequence). CDR3 bases: TGCAGTGCTAGACTATCGGGGCAAAGGGCTGAAGCTTTCTTT. Translation gives CSARLSGQRAEAFF.

The V call is TRBV10-3, the J call TRBJ1-2; D is ambiguous. V dropped 2 bases and J dropped 0 bases, with 10 bases sitting between them. Per the germline V gene, CDR1 is ENHRY and CDR2 is SYGVKD. CDR3 size: 15 residues. The CDR3 reads CAISEGPAANYGYTF. CDR3 nucleotide sequence: TGTGCCATCAGTGAGGGACCCGCGGCTAACTATGGCTACACCTTC.

The chain joins TRBV4-2 to TRBJ1-4; maybe TRBD1 (5 bases). Germline CDR1 reads LGHNA; CDR2 reads YNFKEQ. This CDR3 region has 11 residues. V lost 1 base and J lost 13, with 7 bases in between. CDR3 DNA: TGTGCCAGCAGCCAAGCGGGGCTACTGTTTTTT. Amino acid sequence: CASSQAGLLFF.

This sequence joins TRBV28 and TRBJ1-2; D is unclear. Germline CDR1 reads MDHEN; CDR2 reads SYDVKM. CDR3 length equals 13 residues. With 5 bases removed from V and 3 bases from J, the gap between germline ends came to 10 bases. This chain's CDR3 is CASSQRTDYGYTF. CDR3 nucleotides: TGTGCCAGCAGTCAGCGGACGGACTATGGCTACACCTTC.

The chain is built from TRBV12-3 or TRBV12-4 and TRBJ2-2; 12 bases align to TRBD1. The J segment lost 5 bases and the V segment lost 5 bases, leaving 3 bases of the junction unmatched. The CDR3 covers 15 residues. The CDR3 sequence is CASSPGQGATGELFF. The CDR3 nucleotides read TGTGCCAGCAGTCCGGGACAGGGGGCGACCGGGGAGCTGTTTTTT.

V gene TRBV27 combines with J gene TRBJ2-7, with TRBD1 as a possible D gene (5 bases). CDR3 length: 14 amino acids. V gave up 5 bases and J gave up 2 bases, with 13 bases separating them. Germline V gene lookup returns CDR1 MNHEY and CDR2 SMNVEV (reference sequence). The CDR3 DNA follows: TGTGCCAGCAGTATAAAGGGGCCGACCTACGAGCAGTACTTC. It codes for CASSIKGPTYEQYF.

V is TRBV5-5 and J is TRBJ2-2, with unresolved D. V was trimmed by 8 bases and J by 3 bases, leaving 8 bases between them. The CDR3 spans 12 residues. Germline lookup yields CDR1 SGHKS and CDR2 YYEKEE (reference sequence). In nucleotides, the CDR3 is TGTGCCAGTCAGACGTACACCGGGGAGCTGTTTTTT. It yields the protein CASQTYTGELFF.

The sample holds a few counts of this clonotype. CDR3: CASTRQGGEKLFF. For the CDR3, the DNA is TGTGCCAGCACCAGACAGGGGGGAGAAAAACTGTTTTTT. The chain has TRBV7-2 and TRBJ1-4; 9 bases line up with TRBD1. The length of the CDR3 is 13 residues. CDR1 is SGHTA and CDR2 is FQGNSA in the germline V gene. Germline trimming cut 7 bases from V and 8 bases from J; bases unmatched to any gene: 5.

The chain joins TRBV29-1 to TRBJ2-1; 10 positions agree with TRBD2. The CDR3 extends over 17 amino acids. Germline V gives CDR1 SQVTM, CDR2 ANQGSEA. After removal of 3 bases from V and 2 bases from J, the junction contained 10 bases not matched to a gene. The CDR3 coding sequence is TGCAGCGTTGAGGGGACTAGCGAATGGGCGGCCTACAATGAGCAGTTCTTC. It yields the protein CSVEGTSEWAAYNEQFF.

This clonotype was seen only once. This chain uses TRBV12-3 or TRBV12-4 with TRBJ2-3; 8 bases align to TRBD1. The CDR3 runs 14 residues. The junction had 5 bases not matched to a gene; V was cut back by 7 bases and J by 2 bases. In DNA, the CDR3 is TGTGCCAGCACAGACAGGGGCCACACAGATACGCAGTATTTT. This sequence encodes CASTDRGHTDTQYF.

This clonotype was counted between two and nine times. The V call is TRBV4-2, the J call TRBJ1-2; a weak D match, TRBD1 (5 bases). Per germline, CDR1 LGHNA and CDR2 YNFKEQ. V dropped 0 bases and J dropped 1 base, with 12 bases sitting between them. The CDR3 totals 16 residues. Here the CDR3 DNA reads TGTGCCAGCAGCCAAGACGGCGGGAGGGGTAACTATGGCTACACCTTC. Translation: CASSQDGGRGNYGYTF.

The CDR3 reads CASRRAGGGYGYTF. The DNA for the CDR3 is TGTGCCAGCAGGAGAGCAGGGGGCGGCTATGGCTACACCTTC. The rearrangement uses TRBV6-5 and TRBJ1-2; TRBD1 aligns across 8 bases. Germline CDR1 and CDR2: MNHEY and SVGAGI. CDR3 length equals 14 residues. V was pared by 6 bases and J by 4 bases, with 7 bases of the junction left unmatched.

The rearrangement links TRBV20-1 to TRBJ2-3, with 12 bases fitting TRBD1. Germline V gene sequence: CDR1 DFQATT, CDR2 SNEGSKA (reference sequence). The CDR3 length is 15 residues. The ends lost 3 bases at V and 3 bases at J; junction bases unmatched: 4. The CDR3 sequence is CSARGTGGSTDTQYF. The DNA of the CDR3 is TGCAGTGCTAGGGGGACAGGGGGCTCTACAGATACGCAGTATTTT.

The table lists this clonotype with a few counts. This chain joins TRBV29-1 and TRBJ2-3, with TRBD2 identical over 11 bases. The J segment lost 4 bases and the V segment lost 7 bases, leaving 10 bases of the junction unmatched. CDR1 SQVTM and CDR2 ANQGSEA come from the germline V gene. CDR3 length: 15 residues. CDR3 bases: TGCAGCGGCGGGATTAGCGGGGGGGTCTCAGATACGCAGTATTTT. Its translation is CSGGISGGVSDTQYF.

This chain joins TRBV7-3 and TRBJ2-6; the match to TRBD2 covers 10 bases. Germline CDR1 and CDR2: SGHTA and FQGTGA. V was clipped by 5 bases and J by 0 bases; unmatched bases: 7. The CDR3 is 18 residues long. This CDR3 reads CASSPRTSGSSGANVLTF. The CDR3 region has the DNA TGTGCCAGCAGCCCACGGACTAGCGGTAGCTCTGGGGCCAACGTCCTGACTTTC.

This clonotype was observed a handful of times. The rearrangement uses TRBV10-3 and TRBJ1-2; possible D gene TRBD1, 6 bases. The CDR3 contains 14 residues. CDR1 ENHRY and CDR2 SYGVKD come from the germline V gene. The V end lost 2 bases, the J end lost 8 bases, and 15 bases lay between the germline ends. Written as DNA, the CDR3 is TGTGCCATCAGTGAGAACAGGGACGAGTGGGGCTACACCTTC. It encodes CAISENRDEWGYTF.

This chain links TRBV28 with TRBJ2-5, with 11 bases that match TRBD1. CDR3 length: 15 amino acids. CDR1 MDHEN and CDR2 SYDVKM come from the germline V gene. V lost 1 base and J lost 3; bases outside the gene matches: 1. The CDR3 is CASSLLGQGEETQYF. CDR3 nucleotide sequence: TGTGCCAGCAGTTTATTGGGACAGGGGGAAGAGACCCAGTACTTC.

The chain recombines TRBV29-1 with TRBJ2-4, with 8 bases that match TRBD1. The V and J ends lost 1 base and 13 bases, in that order; junction bases with no gene match: 21. From germline, CDR1 is SQVTM and CDR2 ANQGSEA. The CDR3 consists of 17 residues. The DNA for the CDR3 is TGCAGCGTTGAAGTTTTGGGTTTCAGGGGGCTCTCTAGGGAGCAGTACTTC. Protein sequence: CSVEVLGFRGLSREQYF. Supplemented by reference TRBV29-1 and TRBJ2-4, the full variable domain reads SAVISQKPSRDICQRGTSLTIQCQVDSQVTMMFWYRQQPGQSLTLIATANQGSEATYESGFVIDKFPISRPNLTFSTLTVSNMSPEDSSIYLCSVEVLGFRGLSREQYFGAGTRLSVL.

This clonotype was observed a few times. The rearrangement uses TRBV7-6 and TRBJ2-7; the D call may be TRBD1 or TRBD2 (7 bases each). TRBJ2-4 matches the DNA end more closely, so the J call is doubtful. The germline V gene encodes CDR1 SGHVS and CDR2 FNYEAQ. The CDR3 runs to 15 residues. The CDR3 bases are TGTGCCAGCAGCCCCGGGGTCCAGGGGGGGAACATTCAGTACTTC. Encoded protein: CASSPGVQGGNIQYF.

The chain joins TRBV7-9 to TRBJ1-6; 10 bases are shared with TRBD1. CDR3 size: 16 residues. Germline CDR1 and CDR2: SEHNR and FQNEAQ (reference sequence). V gave up 1 base and J gave up 10 bases; unmatched junction bases: 7. CDR3 protein: CASSLGSGTGDSPLHF. The CDR3 DNA follows: TGTGCCAGCAGCTTAGGGAGCGGGACAGGGGACTCACCCCTCCACTTT.

In its sample, this clonotype was seen once. The V and J genes are TRBV6-5 and TRBJ2-5; D gene ambiguous. The DNA end lines up better with TRBJ2-7; the J call may be wrong. This CDR3 is 14 amino acids long. Germline lookup yields CDR1 MNHEY and CDR2 SVGAGI. The CDR3 spells CASTPGRAIYEQYF. The CDR3 DNA follows: TGTGCCAGCACCCCGGGTAGGGCCATCTACGAGCAGTACTTC.